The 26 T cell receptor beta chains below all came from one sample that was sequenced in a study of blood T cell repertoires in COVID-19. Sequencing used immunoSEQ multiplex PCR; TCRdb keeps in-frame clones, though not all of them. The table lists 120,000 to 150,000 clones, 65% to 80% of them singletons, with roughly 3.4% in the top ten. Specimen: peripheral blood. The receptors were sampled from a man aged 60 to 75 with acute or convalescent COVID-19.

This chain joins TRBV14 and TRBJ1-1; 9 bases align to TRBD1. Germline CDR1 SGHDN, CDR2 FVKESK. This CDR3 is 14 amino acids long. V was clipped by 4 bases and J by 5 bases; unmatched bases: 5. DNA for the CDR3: TGTGCCAGCAGCCGACACAGGGGGCAGACTGAAGCTTTCTTT. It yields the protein CASSRHRGQTEAFF.

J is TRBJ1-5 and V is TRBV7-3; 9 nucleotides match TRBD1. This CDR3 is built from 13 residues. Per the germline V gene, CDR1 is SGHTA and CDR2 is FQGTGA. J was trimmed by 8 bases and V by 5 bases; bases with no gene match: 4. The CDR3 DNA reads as TGTGCCAGCAGCCTGGACAGGGGAGAGCCCCAGCATTTT. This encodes CASSLDRGEPQHF.

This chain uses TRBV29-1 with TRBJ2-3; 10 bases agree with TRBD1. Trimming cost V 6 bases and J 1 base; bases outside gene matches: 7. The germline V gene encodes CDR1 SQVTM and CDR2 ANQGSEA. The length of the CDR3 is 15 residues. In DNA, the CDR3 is TGCAGCGTGTCTCGAGGGACAGGGGGCACAGATACGCAGTATTTT. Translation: CSVSRGTGGTDTQYF.

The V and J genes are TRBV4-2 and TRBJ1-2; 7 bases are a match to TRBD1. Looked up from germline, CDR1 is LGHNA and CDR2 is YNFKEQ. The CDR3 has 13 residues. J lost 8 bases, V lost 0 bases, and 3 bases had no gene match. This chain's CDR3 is CASSQDLRGGYTF. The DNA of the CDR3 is TGTGCCAGCAGCCAAGATCTCAGGGGGGGCTACACCTTC.

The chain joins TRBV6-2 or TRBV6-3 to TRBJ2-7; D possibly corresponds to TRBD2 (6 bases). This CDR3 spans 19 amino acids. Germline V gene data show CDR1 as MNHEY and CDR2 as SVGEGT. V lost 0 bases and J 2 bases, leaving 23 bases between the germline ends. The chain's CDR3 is CASSYSLRGSSLHAYEQYF. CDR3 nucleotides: TGTGCCAGCAGTTACTCTCTCCGGGGGTCTTCTCTCCATGCCTACGAGCAGTACTTC.

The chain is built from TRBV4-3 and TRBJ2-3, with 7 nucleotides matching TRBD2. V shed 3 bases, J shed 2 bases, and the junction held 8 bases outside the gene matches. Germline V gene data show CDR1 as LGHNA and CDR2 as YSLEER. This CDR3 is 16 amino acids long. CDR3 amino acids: CASSQGGLPLTDTQYF. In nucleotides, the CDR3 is TGCGCCAGCAGCCAGGGGGGACTACCGCTCACAGATACGCAGTATTTT.

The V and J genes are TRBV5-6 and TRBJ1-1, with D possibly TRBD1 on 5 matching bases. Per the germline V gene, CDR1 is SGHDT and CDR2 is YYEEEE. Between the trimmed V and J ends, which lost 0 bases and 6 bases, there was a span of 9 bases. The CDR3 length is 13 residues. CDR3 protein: CASSLVPGPEAFF. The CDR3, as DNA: TGTGCCAGCAGCTTGGTGCCAGGGCCTGAAGCTTTCTTT. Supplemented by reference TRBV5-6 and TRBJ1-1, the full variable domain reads DAGVTQSPTHLIKTRGQQVTLRCSPKSGHDTVSWYQQALGQGPQFIFQYYEEEERQRGNFPDRFSGHQFPNYSSELNVNALLLGDSALYLCASSLVPGPEAFFGQGTRLTVV.

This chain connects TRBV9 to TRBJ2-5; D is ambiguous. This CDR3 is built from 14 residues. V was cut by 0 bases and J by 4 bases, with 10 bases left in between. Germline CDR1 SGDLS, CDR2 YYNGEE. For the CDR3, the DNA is TGTGCCAGCAGCGTAGGACCGGGTGGAGAGACCCAGTACTTC. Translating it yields CASSVGPGGETQYF. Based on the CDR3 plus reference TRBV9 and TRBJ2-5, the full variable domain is DSGVTQTPKHLITATGQRVTLRCSPRSGDLSVYWYQQSLDQGLQFLIQYYNGEERAKGNILERFSAQQFPDLHSELNLSSLELGDSALYFCASSVGPGGETQYFGPGTRLLVL.

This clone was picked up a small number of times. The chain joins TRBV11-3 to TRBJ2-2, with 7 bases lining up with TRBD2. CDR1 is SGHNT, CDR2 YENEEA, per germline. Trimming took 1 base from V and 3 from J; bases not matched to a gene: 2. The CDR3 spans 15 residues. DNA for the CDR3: TGTGCCAGCAGCTTAGTCGCGGGAGACACCGGGGAGCTGTTTTTT. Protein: CASSLVAGDTGELFF.

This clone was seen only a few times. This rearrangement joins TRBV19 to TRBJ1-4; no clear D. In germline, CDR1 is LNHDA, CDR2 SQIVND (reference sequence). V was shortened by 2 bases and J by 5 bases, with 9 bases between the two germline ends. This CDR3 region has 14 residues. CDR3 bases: TGTGCCAGTAGTATACTCGGGGTGAATGAAAAACTGTTTTTT. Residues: CASSILGVNEKLFF.

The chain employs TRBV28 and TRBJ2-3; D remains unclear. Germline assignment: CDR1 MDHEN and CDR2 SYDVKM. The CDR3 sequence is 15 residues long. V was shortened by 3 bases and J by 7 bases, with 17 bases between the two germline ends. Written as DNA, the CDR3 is TGTGCCAGCAGTTTTAGTACTTCCCGCACCTATACGCAGTATTTT. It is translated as CASSFSTSRTYTQYF.

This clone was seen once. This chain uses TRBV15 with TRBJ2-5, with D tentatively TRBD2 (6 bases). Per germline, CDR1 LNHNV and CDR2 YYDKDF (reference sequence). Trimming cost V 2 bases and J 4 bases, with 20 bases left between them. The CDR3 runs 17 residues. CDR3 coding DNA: TGTGCCACCAGCAGATTTTCGGGACTCCTGGGTGGAGAGACCCAGTACTTC. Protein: CATSRFSGLLGGETQYF.

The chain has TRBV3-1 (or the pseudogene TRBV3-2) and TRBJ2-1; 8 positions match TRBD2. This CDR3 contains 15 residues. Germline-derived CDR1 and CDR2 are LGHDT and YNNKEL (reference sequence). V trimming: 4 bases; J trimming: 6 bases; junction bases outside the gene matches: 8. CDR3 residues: CASSLGGLAGNEQFF. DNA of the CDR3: TGTGCCAGCAGCCTGGGGGGGCTAGCGGGCAATGAGCAGTTCTTC.

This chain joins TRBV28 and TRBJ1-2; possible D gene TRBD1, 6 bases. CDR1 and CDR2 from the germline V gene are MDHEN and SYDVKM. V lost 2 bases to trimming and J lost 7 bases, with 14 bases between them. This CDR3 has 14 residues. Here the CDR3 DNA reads TGTGCCAGCAGTTTAGGTGGGGGCTCCCTTGGCTACACCTTC. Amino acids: CASSLGGGSLGYTF.

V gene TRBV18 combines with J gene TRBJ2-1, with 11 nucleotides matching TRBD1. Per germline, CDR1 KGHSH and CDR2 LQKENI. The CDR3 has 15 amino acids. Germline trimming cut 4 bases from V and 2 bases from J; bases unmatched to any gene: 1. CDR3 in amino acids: CASSRGQGAYNEQFF. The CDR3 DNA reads TGTGCCAGCTCACGGGGACAGGGGGCCTACAATGAGCAGTTCTTC.

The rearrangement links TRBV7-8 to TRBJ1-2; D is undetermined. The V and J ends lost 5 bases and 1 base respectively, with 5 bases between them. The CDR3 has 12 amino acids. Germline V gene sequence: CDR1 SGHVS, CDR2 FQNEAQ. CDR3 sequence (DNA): TGTGCCAGCAGCCAGAGTAACTATGGCTACACCTTC. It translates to CASSQSNYGYTF.

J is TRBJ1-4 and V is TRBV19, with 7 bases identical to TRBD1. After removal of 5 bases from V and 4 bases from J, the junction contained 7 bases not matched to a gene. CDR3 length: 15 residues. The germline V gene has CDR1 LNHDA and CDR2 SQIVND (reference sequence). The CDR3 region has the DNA TGTGCCAGTAGTGGCCGGGACAGCTTTAATGAAAAACTGTTTTTT. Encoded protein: CASSGRDSFNEKLFF.

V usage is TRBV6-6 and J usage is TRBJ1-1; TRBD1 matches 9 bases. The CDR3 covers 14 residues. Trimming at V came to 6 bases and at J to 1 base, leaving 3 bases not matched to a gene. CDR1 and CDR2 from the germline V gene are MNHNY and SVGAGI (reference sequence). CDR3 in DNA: TGTGCCAGCAGACGGACAGGGGAGAACACTGAAGCTTTCTTT. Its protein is CASRRTGENTEAFF.

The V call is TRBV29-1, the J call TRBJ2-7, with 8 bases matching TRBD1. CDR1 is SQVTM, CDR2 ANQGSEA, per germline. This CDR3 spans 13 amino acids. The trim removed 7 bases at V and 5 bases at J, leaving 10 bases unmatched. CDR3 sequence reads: CSGVGQGLHEQYF. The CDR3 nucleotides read TGCAGCGGAGTCGGACAGGGTCTCCACGAGCAGTACTTC.

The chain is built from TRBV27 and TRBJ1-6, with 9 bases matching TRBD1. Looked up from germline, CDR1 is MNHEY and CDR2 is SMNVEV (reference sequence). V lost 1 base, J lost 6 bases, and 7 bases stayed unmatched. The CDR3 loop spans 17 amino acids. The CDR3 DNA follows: TGTGCCAGCAGTTTATACTGGGACAGGGAATTTAATTCACCCCTCCACTTT. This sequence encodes CASSLYWDREFNSPLHF.

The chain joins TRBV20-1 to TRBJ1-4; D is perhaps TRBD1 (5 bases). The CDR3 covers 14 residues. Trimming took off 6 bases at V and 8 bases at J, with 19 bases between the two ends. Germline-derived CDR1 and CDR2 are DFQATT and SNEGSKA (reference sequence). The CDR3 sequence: CSASSGGVVEKLFF. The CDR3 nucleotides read TGCAGTGCGAGTAGTGGGGGGGTCGTAGAAAAACTGTTTTTT.

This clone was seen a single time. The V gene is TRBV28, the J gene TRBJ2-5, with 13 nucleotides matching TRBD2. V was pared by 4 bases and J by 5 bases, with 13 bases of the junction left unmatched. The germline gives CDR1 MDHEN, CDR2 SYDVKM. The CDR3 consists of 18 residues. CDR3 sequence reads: CASSSQGLAGVGRETQYF. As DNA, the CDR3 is TGTGCCAGCAGTTCCCAAGGACTAGCGGGAGTGGGAAGGGAGACCCAGTACTTC.

The CDR3 protein is CASSKDRVNKETQYF. CDR3 DNA: TGTGCCAGCAGCAAAGACAGGGTAAACAAAGAGACCCAGTACTTC. The V call is TRBV7-2, the J call TRBJ2-5; 7 bases line up with TRBD1. CDR1 SGHTA and CDR2 FQGNSA come from the germline V gene. V shed 5 bases and J 3 bases; nucleotides not matched to a gene: 9. The CDR3 is made up of 15 amino acids.

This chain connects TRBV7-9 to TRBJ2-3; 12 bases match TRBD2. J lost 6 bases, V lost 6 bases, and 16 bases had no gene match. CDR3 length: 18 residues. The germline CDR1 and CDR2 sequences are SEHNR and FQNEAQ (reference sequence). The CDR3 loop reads CASRQPIALAGGPDTQYF. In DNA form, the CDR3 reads TGTGCCAGCAGGCAGCCGATTGCGCTAGCGGGAGGGCCCGATACGCAGTATTTT.

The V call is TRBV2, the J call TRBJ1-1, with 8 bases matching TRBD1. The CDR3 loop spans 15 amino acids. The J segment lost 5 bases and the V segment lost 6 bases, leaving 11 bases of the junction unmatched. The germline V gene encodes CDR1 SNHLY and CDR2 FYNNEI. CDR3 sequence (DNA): TGTGCCAGCAGGGTCGAGCAGGGGGCCGGAACTGAAGCTTTCTTT. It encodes CASRVEQGAGTEAFF. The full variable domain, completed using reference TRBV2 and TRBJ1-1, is EPEVTQTPSHQVTQMGQEVILRCVPISNHLYFYWYRQILGQKVEFLVSFYNNEISEKSEIFDDQFSVERPDGSNFTLKIRSTKLEDSAMYFCASRVEQGAGTEAFFGQGTRLTVV.

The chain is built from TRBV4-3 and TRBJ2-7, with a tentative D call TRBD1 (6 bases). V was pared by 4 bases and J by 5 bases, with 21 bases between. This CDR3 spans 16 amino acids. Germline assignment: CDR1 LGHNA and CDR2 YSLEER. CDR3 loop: CASSPYPSGVSHEQYF. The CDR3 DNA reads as TGCGCCAGCAGCCCTTACCCGTCAGGGGTTAGTCACGAGCAGTACTTC.